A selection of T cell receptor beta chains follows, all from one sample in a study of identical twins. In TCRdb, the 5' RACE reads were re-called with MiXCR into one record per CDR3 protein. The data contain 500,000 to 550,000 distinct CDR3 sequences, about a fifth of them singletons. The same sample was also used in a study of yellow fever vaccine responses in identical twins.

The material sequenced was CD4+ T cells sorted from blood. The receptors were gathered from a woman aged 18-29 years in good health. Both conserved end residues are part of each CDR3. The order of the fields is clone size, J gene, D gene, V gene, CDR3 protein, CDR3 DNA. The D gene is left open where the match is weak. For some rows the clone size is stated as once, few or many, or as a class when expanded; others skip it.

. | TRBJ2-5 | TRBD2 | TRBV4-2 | CASSQGTSGLQETQYF | TGTGCCAGCAGCCAGGGGACTAGCGGGCTACAAGAGACCCAGTACTTC
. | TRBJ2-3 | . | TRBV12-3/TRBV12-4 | CASSNDSPDTQYF | TGTGCCAGCAGCAACGACAGCCCAGATACGCAGTATTTT
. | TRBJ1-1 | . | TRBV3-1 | CASSPPLPFGKAFF | TGTGCCAGCAGCCCCCCGCTCCCCTTTGGGAAAGCTTTCTTT
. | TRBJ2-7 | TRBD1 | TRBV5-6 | CASGPTGGEDEQYF | TGTGCCAGCGGCCCCACAGGGGGCGAAGACGAGCAGTACTTC
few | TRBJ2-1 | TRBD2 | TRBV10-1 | CASSESPGLAAQFF | TGCGCCAGCAGTGAGTCGCCGGGACTAGCAGCCCAGTTCTTC
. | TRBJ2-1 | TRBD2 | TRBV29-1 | CSVEGLAGSYNEQFF | TGCAGCGTTGAAGGACTAGCGGGATCCTACAATGAGCAGTTCTTC
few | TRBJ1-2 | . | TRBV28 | CASSLTHRTYGYTF | TGTGCCAGCAGTTTAACGCACAGGACATATGGCTACACCTTC
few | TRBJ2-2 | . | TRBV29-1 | CSVQGKMNTGELFF | TGCAGCGTTCAGGGCAAGATGAACACCGGGGAGCTGTTTTTT
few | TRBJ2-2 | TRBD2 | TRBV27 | CASSLSLLSGGAGGELFF | TGTGCCAGCAGTTTATCGTTACTTAGCGGGGGTGCTGGCGGGGAGCTGTTTTTT
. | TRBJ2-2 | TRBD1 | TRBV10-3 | CAISERDRVGTGELFF | TGTGCCATCAGTGAGAGGGACAGGGTTGGCACCGGGGAGCTGTTTTTT
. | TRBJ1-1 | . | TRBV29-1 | CSGVGQGASEAFF | TGCAGCGGTGTGGGACAAGGGGCGTCTGAAGCTTTCTTT
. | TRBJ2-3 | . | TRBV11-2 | CASSLDKGPTDTQYF | TGTGCCAGCAGCTTAGATAAAGGTCCCACAGATACGCAGTATTTT
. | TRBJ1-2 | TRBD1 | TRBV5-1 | CASSLRTGVYGYTF | TGCGCCAGCAGCTTGAGGACAGGGGTCTATGGCTACACCTTC
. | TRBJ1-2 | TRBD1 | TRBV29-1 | CSGGQANYGYTF | TGCAGCGGAGGACAGGCGAACTATGGCTACACCTTC
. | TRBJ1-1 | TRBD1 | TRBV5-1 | CASTQGANTEAFF | TGCGCCAGCACACAGGGGGCTAACACTGAAGCTTTCTTT
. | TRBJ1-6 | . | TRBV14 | CASSQDWTDSPLHF | TGTGCCAGCAGCCAAGATTGGACCGACTCACCCCTCCACTTT
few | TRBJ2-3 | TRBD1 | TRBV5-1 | CASSTLNRGLSTDTQYF | TGCGCCAGCAGCACGTTGAACAGGGGCCTTAGCACAGATACGCAGTATTTT
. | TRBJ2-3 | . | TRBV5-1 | CASSLVGVEGTDTQYF | TGCGCCAGCAGCTTGGTTGGCGTGGAGGGCACAGATACGCAGTATTTT
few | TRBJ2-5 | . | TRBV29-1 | CSVGAGLQETQYF | TGCAGCGTTGGAGCAGGGCTCCAAGAGACCCAGTACTTC
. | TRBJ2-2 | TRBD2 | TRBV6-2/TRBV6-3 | CASSYRAGLAGGRNTGELFF | TGTGCCAGCAGTTACAGGGCCGGACTAGCGGGAGGGCGAAACACCGGGGAGCTGTTTTTT
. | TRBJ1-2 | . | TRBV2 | CASKGQINYGYTF | TGTGCCAGCAAAGGACAGATTAACTATGGCTACACCTTC
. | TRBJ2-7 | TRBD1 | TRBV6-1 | CASRDGTGTRREQYF | TGTGCCAGCAGAGACGGGACAGGGACCCGAAGGGAGCAGTACTTC
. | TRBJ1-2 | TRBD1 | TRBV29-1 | CSVFGQGKGYTF | TGCAGCGTTTTTGGACAGGGAAAAGGCTACACCTTC
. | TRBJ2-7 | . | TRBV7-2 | CASSLVPTSNEQYF | TGTGCCAGCAGCTTAGTTCCCACTAGCAACGAGCAGTACTTC
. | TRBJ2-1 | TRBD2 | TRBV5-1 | CASSLAGRGPYNEQFF | TGCGCCAGCAGCTTGGCCGGGAGGGGACCCTACAATGAGCAGTTCTTC
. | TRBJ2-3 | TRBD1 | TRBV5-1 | CASSYRTGHSTDTQYF | TGCGCCAGCAGCTATAGGACAGGGCACAGCACAGATACGCAGTATTTT
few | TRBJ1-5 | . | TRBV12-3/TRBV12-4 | CASSLVAGSNQPQHF | TGTGCCAGCAGTTTGGTAGCTGGGAGCAATCAGCCCCAGCATTTT
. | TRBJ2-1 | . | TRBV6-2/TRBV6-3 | CASRPDANEQFF | TGTGCCAGCAGACCGGACGCGAATGAGCAGTTCTTC
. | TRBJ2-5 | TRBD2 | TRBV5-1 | CASSSLGLAGRETQYF | TGCGCCAGCAGCTCACTAGGACTAGCGGGGAGGGAGACCCAGTACTTC
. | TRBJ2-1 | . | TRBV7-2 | CASSPTSGNEQFF | TGTGCCAGCAGCCCGACTTCAGGGAATGAGCAGTTCTTC
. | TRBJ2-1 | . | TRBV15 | CATSRDRTGRYNEQFF | TGTGCCACCAGCAGAGATCGTACCGGGCGGTACAATGAGCAGTTCTTC
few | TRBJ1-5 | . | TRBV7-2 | CASNRDSNQPQHF | TGTGCCAGCAACAGGGATAGCAATCAGCCCCAGCATTTT
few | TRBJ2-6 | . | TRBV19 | CASSFGAAGANVLTF | TGTGCCAGTAGTTTCGGGGCAGCTGGGGCCAACGTCCTGACTTTC
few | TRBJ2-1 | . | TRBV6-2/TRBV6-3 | CASSYPRDFKNEQFF | TGTGCCAGCAGTTACCCTCGGGACTTCAAGAATGAGCAGTTCTTC